This TCR beta chain was sequenced in a study of lymphopenia after photon versus proton radiotherapy. On this clone: The antigen is not known.

Study-wide results and caveats: Post-nadir diversity loss with photons came from oligoclonal expansion, particularly CD8+ Temra cells.

Germline V lookup: CDR1 MNHEY, CDR2 SVGAGI. There are 12 residues in the CDR3. TCRdb's table, derived via immunoSEQ multiplex PCR, lists solely in-frame clones and lacks some. The data show 68,000 or so clones, with around 90% seen just once and approximately 2.9% held by the top ten. The chain uses TRBV6-5 and TRBJ1-1; no firm D call. Sequenced material: peripheral blood, taken from a patient treated with photon-based radiotherapy. The TCR originated in a woman aged 70-85 years with pancreatic cancer. CDR3 amino acids: CAVQSLNTEAFF. CDR3 DNA sequence: TGTGCGGTGCAAAGTTTGAACACTGAAGCTTTCTTT.